Listed below are T cell receptor beta chains from one sample, sequenced in a study of T cell responses to AZD1222 COVID-19 vaccine. Profiled with immunoSEQ multiplex PCR; TCRdb holds only in-frame clones, not every one. The sample has over 60,000 clones; approximately 85% are singletons. The sequences come from peripheral blood, collected on day 0 of MenACWY control vaccination. Receptors originate from an adult in good health. Both conserved end residues are part of each CDR3. The D gene is left open where the match is weak. The size field is filled for only some rows; it gives once, few, many or a size class.

clone_size,v_call,d_call,j_call,cdr3_aa,cdr3_nt
NA,TRBV7-8,TRBD2,TRBJ2-7,CASSHGGGSYEQYF,TGTGCCAGCAGCCATGGGGGGGGCTCCTACGAGCAGTACTTC
NA,TRBV11-2,TRBD1,TRBJ2-1,CASSLDLGQGNEQFF,TGTGCCAGCAGCTTAGATCTTGGACAGGGCAATGAGCAGTTCTTC
NA,TRBV5-8,NA,TRBJ1-1,CASSLWEGTNTEAFF,TGTGCCAGCAGCTTGTGGGAGGGGACGAACACTGAAGCTTTCTTT
NA,TRBV5-5,TRBD2,TRBJ2-1,CASLTSGTSNEQFF,TGTGCCAGCCTGACTAGCGGGACGTCCAATGAGCAGTTCTTC
NA,TRBV2,TRBD1,TRBJ1-5,CASRGQGRIGSNQPQHF,TGTGCCAGCAGGGGACAGGGGAGGATTGGGAGCAATCAGCCCCAGCATTTT
many,TRBV11-3,TRBD2,TRBJ2-3,CASSLDPPGGYTDTQYF,TGTGCCAGCAGCTTAGATCCCCCCGGGGGGTACACAGATACGCAGTATTTT
many,TRBV4-3,NA,TRBJ1-1,CASSPGQQNTEAFF,TGCGCCAGCAGCCCGGGACAACAGAACACTGAAGCTTTCTTT
NA,TRBV18,NA,TRBJ2-1,CASSPPASQADNEQFF,TGTGCCAGCTCACCACCGGCGTCACAGGCCGACAATGAGCAGTTCTTC
NA,TRBV18,NA,TRBJ2-3,CASSTGGTDTQYF,TGTGCCAGCTCCACCGGCGGCACAGATACGCAGTATTTT
NA,TRBV5-6,TRBD2,TRBJ2-2,CASSKSLAGENTGELFF,TGTGCCAGCAGCAAATCCCTAGCGGGGGAGAACACCGGGGAGCTGTTTTTT
NA,TRBV24-1,NA,TRBJ2-1,CATSEGGVYNEQFF,TGTGCCACCAGTGAGGGCGGAGTCTACAATGAGCAGTTCTTC
few,TRBV2,NA,TRBJ1-5,CASSEGRGPLEVAQHF,TGTGCCAGCAGTGAAGGAAGGGGCCCACTTGAGGTGGCCCAGCATTTT
NA,TRBV3-1/TRBV3-2,NA,TRBJ2-2,CASSQDCPPGELFF,TGTGCCAGCAGCCAAGACTGCCCACCCGGGGAGCTGTTTTTT
NA,TRBV5-1,NA,TRBJ2-3,CASSLPGDTQYF,TGCGCCAGCAGCTTGCCCGGGGATACGCAGTATTTT
NA,TRBV6-5,TRBD2,TRBJ2-1,CASSPILAGGDEQFF,TGTGCCAGCAGCCCAATCCTAGCGGGAGGGGATGAGCAGTTCTTC
few,TRBV5-1,TRBD2,TRBJ2-2,CASSSGLAGGDTNTGELFF,TGCGCCAGCAGCTCTGGGCTAGCGGGAGGGGATACGAACACCGGGGAGCTGTTTTTT
NA,TRBV3-1/TRBV3-2,NA,TRBJ1-5,CASSQGEIQPQHF,TGTGCCAGCAGCCAGGGGGAGATCCAGCCCCAGCATTTT
NA,TRBV2,TRBD2,TRBJ2-5,CASSETGGLETQYF,TGTGCCAGCAGTGAAACGGGGGGGCTGGAGACCCAGTACTTC
NA,TRBV30,TRBD1,TRBJ1-1,CAWNTGANTEAFF,TGTGCCTGGAATACAGGGGCGAACACTGAAGCTTTCTTT
NA,TRBV6-6,NA,TRBJ1-5,CATQGQPQRGQPQHF,TGTGCCACCCAAGGGCAGCCCCAAAGAGGTCAGCCCCAGCATTTT
NA,TRBV12-3/TRBV12-4,NA,TRBJ1-3,CASSLSGIREVF,TGTGCCAGCAGTTTATCAGGGATTCGGGAAGTTTTT
NA,TRBV5-1,TRBD1,TRBJ2-5,CASSLSGQGLETQYF,TGCGCCAGCAGCTTATCTGGACAGGGACTGGAGACCCAGTACTTC
NA,TRBV6-1,NA,TRBJ1-6,CASSDEVWYNSPLHF,TGTGCCAGCAGTGATGAGGTCTGGTATAATTCACCCCTCCACTTT
few,TRBV29-1,TRBD2,TRBJ2-2,CSVRLAGTGELFF,TGCAGCGTTCGACTAGCGGGGACCGGGGAGCTGTTTTTT
NA,TRBV10-3,NA,TRBJ1-4,CAISDVQGEKLFF,TGTGCCATCAGTGATGTGCAGGGCGAAAAACTGTTTTTT
NA,TRBV19,TRBD2,TRBJ2-3,CASSIVTSGHTDTQYF,TGTGCCAGTAGTATAGTGACTAGCGGCCACACAGATACGCAGTATTTT
once,TRBV7-6,NA,TRBJ2-7,CASSPGVVPYEQYF,TGTGCCAGCAGCCCAGGAGTAGTCCCCTACGAGCAGTACTTC
NA,TRBV18,NA,TRBJ2-7,CASSLERTYEQYF,TGTGCCAGCTCCCTCGAACGTACTTACGAGCAGTACTTC
NA,TRBV2,NA,TRBJ1-2,CASSPRENGYTF,TGTGCCAGCAGTCCCAGGGAAAATGGCTACACCTTC
NA,TRBV29-1,NA,TRBJ2-5,CSVAPQGETQYF,TGCAGCGTGGCCCCGCAAGGGGAGACCCAGTACTTC
NA,TRBV29-1,NA,TRBJ2-3,CSVGLTDTQYF,TGCAGCGTCGGATTAACAGATACGCAGTATTTT
NA,TRBV9,TRBD1,TRBJ2-2,CASSSDYRGRNTGELFF,TGTGCCAGCAGCTCCGACTACAGGGGGAGAAACACCGGGGAGCTGTTTTTT
NA,TRBV5-1,NA,TRBJ1-2,CASSLAIGSYGYTF,TGCGCCAGCAGCTTGGCTATAGGGTCTTATGGCTACACCTTC
NA,TRBV19,TRBD1,TRBJ1-5,CASSIDKGGTAQHF,TGTGCCAGTAGTATAGACAAGGGAGGGACAGCCCAGCATTTT
NA,TRBV6-5,NA,TRBJ1-2,CASTIDRYYGYTF,TGTGCCAGCACCATAGACAGGTACTATGGCTACACCTTC
NA,TRBV3-1/TRBV3-2,TRBD1,TRBJ1-4,CASSLRQGNEKLFF,TGTGCCAGCAGCCTTCGACAGGGGAATGAAAAACTGTTTTTT
NA,TRBV29-1,TRBD1,TRBJ2-1,CSGTSRGLGSYNEQFF,TGCAGCGGGACTTCCAGGGGGCTTGGCTCCTACAATGAGCAGTTCTTC
NA,TRBV7-8,TRBD1,TRBJ2-3,CASSPRTGITDTQYF,TGTGCCAGCAGCCCAAGGACAGGGATCACAGATACGCAGTATTTT
few,TRBV19,NA,TRBJ2-6,CASMRRPAVSGANVLTF,TGTGCCAGTATGAGGAGACCGGCGGTTTCTGGGGCCAACGTCCTGACTTTC
NA,TRBV10-1,NA,TRBJ1-1,CASSVYVTEAFF,TGCGCCAGCAGTGTTTACGTCACTGAAGCTTTCTTT
NA,TRBV19,TRBD2,TRBJ2-1,CASSIDIAGVPYNEQFF,TGTGCCAGTAGTATAGACATAGCGGGAGTCCCCTACAATGAGCAGTTCTTC
NA,TRBV30,TRBD1,TRBJ1-6,CAWSRGDSYNSPLHF,TGTGCCTGGAGCAGGGGGGACTCCTATAATTCACCCCTCCACTTT
NA,TRBV5-6,TRBD1,TRBJ2-2,CASSLGTGPTGELFF,TGTGCCAGCAGCCTCGGGACAGGGCCGACCGGGGAGCTGTTTTTT
NA,TRBV2,NA,TRBJ2-7,CASRGEPVEQYF,TGTGCCAGCCGGGGAGAGCCGGTCGAGCAGTACTTC